These 5 T cell receptor beta chains were all obtained from the same sample, sequenced in a study of monozygotic twins with cystic fibrosis. TCRdb's table, derived via immunoSEQ multiplex PCR, lists solely in-frame clones and lacks some. The sample lists some 9,600 clones; around 93% were seen once. The specimen was blood. All receptors derive from a boy aged 2 to 9 with cystic fibrosis.

The V call is TRBV11-2, the J call TRBJ2-7; D ambiguous. V was cut by 5 bases and J by 0 bases, with 5 bases left in between. The germline V gene has CDR1 SGHAT and CDR2 FQNNGV. The CDR3 is made up of 12 amino acids. CDR3 amino acids: CASSVDSYEQYF. CDR3 sequence (DNA): TGTGCCAGCAGCGTGGACTCCTACGAGCAGTACTTC.

This chain uses TRBV4-1 with TRBJ2-5, with a tentative D call TRBD1 (6 bases). CDR1 and CDR2 from the germline V gene are MGHRA and YSYEKL. V lost 3 bases and J lost 5, with 13 bases in between. This CDR3 comprises 14 residues. The CDR3 region is CASSQGHRAETQYF. The CDR3 nucleotides are TGCGCCAGCAGCCAGGGGCACAGGGCGGAGACCCAGTACTTC.

The chain uses TRBV11-3 and TRBJ1-1, with D unresolved. Germline CDR1 is SGHNT and CDR2 is YENEEA. V shed 1 base and J shed 4 bases, with 7 bases lying between them. The CDR3 sequence is 13 residues long. CDR3: CASSLGLSTEAFF. The DNA for the CDR3 is TGTGCCAGCAGCTTAGGGTTGTCCACTGAAGCTTTCTTT.

This clone has only one observation. The rearrangement uses TRBV30 and TRBJ2-3; 9 bases are shared with TRBD2. The J segment lost 3 bases and the V segment lost 1 base, leaving 5 bases of the junction unmatched. This CDR3 has 15 amino acids. CDR1 GTSNPN and CDR2 SVGIG come from the germline V gene (reference sequence). This chain's CDR3 is CAWSESGGITDTQYF. The CDR3, as DNA: TGTGCCTGGAGTGAGAGCGGGGGGATTACAGATACGCAGTATTTT.

This chain joins TRBV18 and TRBJ1-2; D gene unclear. Between the trimmed V and J ends, which lost 6 bases and 7 bases, there was a span of 21 bases. The V gene's germline CDR1 is KGHSH and CDR2 LQKENI. The CDR3 sequence is 15 residues long. CDR3 region: CASSPTYTTRGGYTF. DNA of the CDR3: TGTGCCAGCTCCCCCACGTACACCACACGGGGTGGCTACACCTTC.